This T cell receptor (beta chain) was sequenced during a study of cytomegalovirus exposure and HLA in healthy donors. As for the study in general: Among about 179 million T cells, an earlier analysis found around 100 million unique TCR beta sequences. Membership in the Caucasian-associated ancestry cluster was found for about four fifths of approximately 380 genotyped donors.

A note on this clone: No antigen is known for it.

General study findings and limits: An analysis was carried out later, and it reportedly showed fewer N-insertions in an Asian-associated ancestry cluster than the approximately 670-donor mean. Reportedly, cytomegalovirus status was diagnosed with high sensitivity and specificity.

The PCR had 60 Vbeta and 13 Jbeta primers. This table comes from immunoSEQ multiplex PCR, and its TCRdb copy is limited to in-frame clones, with some not included. The repertoire includes 130,000 to 150,000 clones, approximately 80% of them detected once, and roughly 1.2% sits in the top ten. Sequencing was carried out using PBMCs. The TCR comes from a male donor in good health and CMV-seropositive.

CDR3 sequence reads: CASSLGEGNEQFF. Written as DNA, the CDR3 is TGCGCCAGCAGCCTAGGGGAGGGAAATGAGCAGTTCTTC. This rearrangement joins TRBV4-1 to TRBJ2-1, with 7 bases that match TRBD2. The length of the CDR3 is 13 residues. V shed 4 bases, J shed 7 bases, and the junction held 4 bases outside the gene matches. Germline loops: CDR1 MGHRA, CDR2 YSYEKL.